The 30 T cell receptor beta chains listed next were all sequenced from one sample in a study of control samples from healthy donors and cancer patients. The assay was immunoSEQ multiplex PCR, and TCRdb's table has in-frame clones only and misses some. Found here are about 160,000 clones, 94% of them singletons; the top ten hold about 9.3%. Source material: blood. The receptors here all came from a woman aged 40 to 50 in good health.

V gene TRBV6-6 combines with J gene TRBJ2-5; 15 positions match TRBD2. Germline V gene sequence: CDR1 MNHNY, CDR2 SVGAGI (reference sequence). The CDR3 spans 20 residues. The trim removed 6 bases at V and 5 bases at J, leaving 19 bases unmatched. Here the CDR3 DNA reads TGTGCCAGCAGCGCACCGGGACACAGGACTAGCGGGGGGGTCCGGGAGACCCAGTACTTC. This translates into CASSAPGHRTSGGVRETQYF.

This rearrangement joins TRBV4-3 to TRBJ2-1; 7 nucleotides match TRBD2. Unmatched junction bases numbered 2, after V lost 0 bases and J lost 6 bases. This CDR3 has 14 amino acids. Germline CDR1 LGHNA, CDR2 YSLEER. In DNA form, the CDR3 reads TGCGCCAGCAGCCAAGATGGGGGGGGCAATGAGCAGTTCTTC. Its protein product is CASSQDGGGNEQFF.

This chain connects TRBV10-3 to TRBJ1-2; D unresolved. V lost 4 bases and J 4 bases, leaving 16 bases between the germline ends. This CDR3 is 15 amino acids long. Germline-derived CDR1 and CDR2 are ENHRY and SYGVKD. CDR3 DNA: TGTGCCATCAGTGTTGAATGGCAGGCGTCCTATGGCTACACCTTC. Residues: CAISVEWQASYGYTF.

The genes are TRBV7-8 and TRBJ1-2; tentative D call: TRBD1 (5 bases). Germline V gene lookup returns CDR1 SGHVS and CDR2 FQNEAQ. The CDR3 spans 13 residues. Trimming left V 1 base short and J 8 bases short, with 11 bases between. The CDR3 reads CASSLGDRRGYTF. CDR3 nucleotide sequence: TGTGCCAGCAGCTTAGGGGACCGCCGGGGCTACACCTTC.

The CDR3 here is CASSLLYGGNSPLHF. In nucleotides, the CDR3 is TGTGCCAGCAGCTTACTGTACGGTGGTAATTCACCCCTCCACTTT. V and J are TRBV11-2 and TRBJ1-6; no definite D call. V was trimmed by 2 bases and J by 6 bases, leaving 11 bases between them. Germline assignment: CDR1 SGHAT and CDR2 FQNNGV. The CDR3 is 15 amino acids.

The chain is built from TRBV7-7 and TRBJ2-3; D is unclear. Germline-derived CDR1 and CDR2 are SSHAT and FNYEAQ (reference sequence). The length of the CDR3 is 14 residues. V dropped 1 base and J dropped 0 bases, with 5 bases sitting between them. The CDR3 region has the DNA TGTGCCAGCAGCTTAGGTACTAGCACAGATACGCAGTATTTT. It encodes CASSLGTSTDTQYF.

The gene calls are TRBV7-2 and TRBJ1-6; 8 nucleotides match TRBD1. Per the germline V gene, CDR1 is SGHTA and CDR2 is FQGNSA. V was clipped by 0 bases and J by 9 bases; unmatched bases: 7. The length of the CDR3 is 16 residues. CDR3 protein: CASSLALGQGSSPLHF. CDR3 nucleotides: TGTGCCAGCAGCTTAGCGCTTGGACAGGGAAGTTCACCCCTCCACTTT. The entire variable domain, with the rest obtained from reference TRBV7-2 and TRBJ1-6, is as follows: GAGVSQSPSNKVTEKGKDVELRCDPISGHTALYWYRQSLGQGLEFLIYFQGNSAPDKSGLPSDRFSAERTGGSVSTLTIQRTQQEDSAVYLCASSLALGQGSSPLHFGNGTRLTVT.

The V gene is TRBV7-2, the J gene TRBJ2-7, with D possibly matching TRBD1 (5 bases). CDR1 and CDR2 (germline): SGHTA, FQGNSA. V was shortened by 2 bases and J by 1 base, with 6 bases between the two germline ends. The CDR3 extends over 13 amino acids. In DNA, the CDR3 is TGTGCCAGCAGCTTACGACAGTCCTACGAGCAGTACTTC. It codes for CASSLRQSYEQYF. The full variable domain, in which reference TRBV7-2 and TRBJ2-7 provide the parts outside the CDR3, is GAGVSQSPSNKVTEKGKDVELRCDPISGHTALYWYRQSLGQGLEFLIYFQGNSAPDKSGLPSDRFSAERTGGSVSTLTIQRTQQEDSAVYLCASSLRQSYEQYFGPGTRLTVT.

The chain combines TRBV4-1 with TRBJ1-2; a possible D gene is TRBD1 (5 bases). Germline lookup yields CDR1 MGHRA and CDR2 YSYEKL. The CDR3 spans 12 residues. V lost 6 bases to trimming and J lost 5 bases, with 10 bases between them. CDR3 loop: CASRPEGYGYTF. The CDR3 DNA reads TGCGCCAGCAGGCCCGAGGGGTATGGCTACACCTTC.

The V call is TRBV24-1, the J call TRBJ2-2; 9 bases map to TRBD1. V was clipped by 4 bases and J by 7 bases; unmatched bases: 9. This CDR3 has 16 amino acids. Germline CDR1 KGHDR, CDR2 SFDVKD. The CDR3 nucleotides are TGTGCCACCAGTGACGTAACAGGGGGCGTTGGCGGGGAGCTGTTTTTT. Translated: CATSDVTGGVGGELFF.

This clone was seen only once. J is TRBJ2-5 and V is TRBV7-2; 11 nucleotides agree with TRBD1. Germline CDR1 reads SGHTA; CDR2 reads FQGNSA. The junction had 8 bases not matched to a gene; V was cut back by 3 bases and J by 5 bases. This CDR3 has 16 residues. The CDR3 here is CASSFSGQGASETQYF. DNA of the CDR3: TGTGCCAGCAGCTTTTCTGGACAGGGGGCAAGCGAGACCCAGTACTTC.

The rearrangement joins TRBV12-5 to TRBJ1-1; no clear D gene. The CDR3 extends over 13 amino acids. The V end was cut by 6 bases, the J end by 4 bases, with 12 bases between. Germline values: CDR1 LGHNT, CDR2 FRNRAP. CDR3 in DNA: TGTGCTAGTGGGAGCCCGGGGATCACTGAAGCTTTCTTT. It specifies CASGSPGITEAFF.

The chain couples TRBV7-2 to TRBJ1-1, with TRBD1 as a possible D gene (6 bases). Trimming shortened V by 2 bases and J by 9 bases, and 16 bases separated the two germline ends. This CDR3 is 14 amino acids long. Germline-derived CDR1 and CDR2 are SGHTA and FQGNSA. CDR3 bases: TGTGCCAGCAGCTTAATTGGGGGCCATTGGAAAGCTTTCTTT. It encodes CASSLIGGHWKAFF. Full variable domain (missing parts from reference TRBV7-2 and TRBJ1-1): GAGVSQSPSNKVTEKGKDVELRCDPISGHTALYWYRQSLGQGLEFLIYFQGNSAPDKSGLPSDRFSAERTGGSVSTLTIQRTQQEDSAVYLCASSLIGGHWKAFFGQGTRLTVV.

The chain uses TRBV7-9 and TRBJ1-1, with unresolved D. CDR1 and CDR2 from the germline V gene are SEHNR and FQNEAQ (reference sequence). Trimming took 5 bases from V and 4 from J, leaving 14 bases between them. The CDR3 has 14 amino acids. CDR3 sequence: CASSEPGEITEAFF. The CDR3 DNA follows: TGTGCCAGCAGCGAACCGGGAGAGATCACTGAAGCTTTCTTT.

The chain links TRBV6-2 or TRBV6-3 to TRBJ1-1; the D gene is possibly TRBD1 (5 bases). The CDR3 spans 14 residues. V was clipped by 5 bases and J by 0 bases, with 10 bases between them. Germline V gene data show CDR1 as MNHEY and CDR2 as SVGEGT. The CDR3 DNA reads TGTGCCAGCAGTGAGGCAGGGATGAACACTGAAGCTTTCTTT. Its protein is CASSEAGMNTEAFF.

The gene calls are TRBV7-2 and TRBJ2-1; no clear D gene. The CDR3 length is 13 residues. Germline V gene data show CDR1 as SGHTA and CDR2 as FQGNSA. Trimming removed 5 bases at V and 9 bases at J, with 14 bases between. The CDR3: CASSPSFEGEQFF. The CDR3 bases are TGTGCCAGCAGCCCTTCCTTTGAAGGTGAGCAGTTCTTC.

This CDR3 is CASCRGANYGYTF. CDR3 bases: TGTGCCTCGTGTCGTGGAGCTAACTATGGCTACACCTTC. The V and J genes are TRBV10-3 and TRBJ1-2; unclear D gene. V lost 11 bases to trimming and J lost 0 bases, with 13 bases between them. CDR3 length equals 13 residues. Germline CDR1 reads ENHRY; CDR2 reads SYGVKD.

Note on this clone: At one boundary the junction diverges from the germline segment, which might be a read error. The chain employs TRBV5-1 and TRBJ1-3, with no clear D. The length of the CDR3 is 12 residues. Germline CDR1 reads SGHRS; CDR2 reads YFSETQ. The CDR3 nucleotides are TGCGCCAGCAGCTTGGGCGGTTCGCCCCTTTTTTTT. Amino acid sequence: CASSLGGSPLFF.

The chain uses TRBV7-2 and TRBJ1-2, with TRBD1 as a possible D gene (6 bases). The germline V gene encodes CDR1 SGHTA and CDR2 FQGNSA. The CDR3 totals 18 residues. Deletions cut 1 base from V and 1 base from J, with 19 bases between. The CDR3 sequence is CASSLESFGQGNNYGYTF. CDR3 bases: TGTGCCAGCAGCTTAGAGAGCTTCGGGCAGGGGAATAACTATGGCTACACCTTC.

CDR3 coding DNA: TGTGCCAGCAGTTTTAGGTCCGGGGTCGATGAGCAGTTCTTC. This translates into CASSFRSGVDEQFF. The chain is built from TRBV6-2 or TRBV6-3 and TRBJ2-1; D perhaps matches TRBD2 (5 bases). Trimming stripped 4 bases from V and 8 bases from J, with 15 bases between. CDR3 length: 14 amino acids. CDR1 MNHEY and CDR2 SVGEGT come from the germline V gene.

The gene calls are TRBV19 and TRBJ2-1; D tentatively reads TRBD1 or TRBD2 (6 bases each). The germline V gene has CDR1 LNHDA and CDR2 SQIVND (reference sequence). This CDR3 comprises 15 residues. Trimming stripped 3 bases from V and 2 bases from J, with 11 bases between. The CDR3 DNA follows: TGTGCCAGTAGTATCACCGGGGGCCCCTACAATGAGCAGTTCTTC. It translates to CASSITGGPYNEQFF.

J is TRBJ1-1 and V is TRBV4-2; TRBD1 aligns across 8 bases. The CDR3 covers 13 residues. Germline V lookup: CDR1 LGHNA, CDR2 YNFKEQ. Trimming at V came to 4 bases and at J to 5 bases, leaving 3 bases not matched to a gene. CDR3 loop: CASSLTGGTEAFF. In DNA form, the CDR3 reads TGTGCCAGCAGCCTCACAGGGGGGACTGAAGCTTTCTTT.

The gene calls are TRBV5-1 and TRBJ2-2, with TRBD1 identical over 9 bases. The CDR3 is 16 amino acids. V dropped 5 bases and J dropped 3; count of bases not matched to a gene: 8. Germline V gene sequence: CDR1 SGHRS, CDR2 YFSETQ. The CDR3 protein is CASSRQGDSHTGELFF. The DNA for the CDR3 is TGCGCCAGCAGTCGACAGGGGGACAGTCACACCGGGGAGCTGTTTTTT.

The rearrangement uses TRBV7-9 and TRBJ1-1; D is ambiguous. Germline V gene lookup returns CDR1 SEHNR and CDR2 FQNEAQ (reference sequence). The V gene lost 3 bases and the J gene lost 0 bases, with 11 bases spanning the gap. The length of the CDR3 is 15 residues. DNA for the CDR3: TGTGCCAGCAGCTTTGGAGAACCTTTGAACACTGAAGCTTTCTTT. It is translated as CASSFGEPLNTEAFF. Variable domain in full (rest from reference TRBV7-9 and TRBJ1-1): DTGVSQNPRHKITKRGQNVTFRCDPISEHNRLYWYRQTLGQGPEFLTYFQNEAQLEKSRLLSDRFSAERPKGSFSTLEIQRTEQGDSAMYLCASSFGEPLNTEAFFGQGTRLTVV.

The chain recombines TRBV2 with TRBJ1-1; no firm D call. Trimming removed 1 base at V and 1 base at J, with 7 bases between. Germline V gene lookup returns CDR1 SNHLY and CDR2 FYNNEI. The CDR3 is 14 amino acids. CDR3 nucleotides: TGTGCCAGCAGTGAAGGGCGGGCGAACACTGAAGCTTTCTTT. It is translated as CASSEGRANTEAFF.

To note about this clone: One junction end does not reproduce the germline sequence, and a read error may be involved. The rearrangement uses TRBV10-3 and TRBJ2-7, with unresolved D. The CDR3 consists of 13 residues. Germline assignment: CDR1 ENHRY and CDR2 SYGVKD. DNA for the CDR3: TGTGCCACCAGTGTGGTTAATGCCTACGAGCAGTACTTC. It codes for CATSVVNAYEQYF.

CDR3: CSAKGNTEAFF. CDR3 in DNA: TGCAGTGCTAAAGGGAACACTGAAGCTTTCTTT. The chain joins TRBV20-1 to TRBJ1-1; D is uncertain. This CDR3 is built from 11 residues. The V gene's germline CDR1 is DFQATT and CDR2 SNEGSKA (reference sequence). Trimming pared 4 bases from V and 1 base from J, leaving 4 bases between.

The chain links TRBV3-1 (or the pseudogene TRBV3-2) to TRBJ1-6; the match to TRBD1 covers 7 bases. CDR1 is LGHDT and CDR2 is YNNKEL in the germline V gene (reference sequence). The J segment lost 8 bases and the V segment lost 3 bases, leaving 10 bases of the junction unmatched. The CDR3 covers 16 residues. The CDR3 DNA reads TGTGCCAGCAGCCACCGGGACAGTTTTGGATATTCACCCCTCCACTTT. Translating gives CASSHRDSFGYSPLHF.

The gene calls are TRBV4-3 and TRBJ1-2; D is undetermined. The V gene lost 2 bases and the J gene lost 6 bases, with 16 bases spanning the gap. The germline gives CDR1 LGHNA, CDR2 YSLEER. This CDR3 spans 15 amino acids. CDR3 region: CASSQSTSRGDGYTF. In DNA form, the CDR3 reads TGCGCCAGCAGCCAAAGTACGAGTCGTGGAGATGGCTACACCTTC.

The chain carries TRBV28 and TRBJ2-5; 9 nucleotides agree with TRBD2. Germline loops: CDR1 MDHEN, CDR2 SYDVKM. Unmatched junction bases numbered 15, after V lost 11 bases and J lost 5 bases. The length of the CDR3 is 15 residues. The DNA for the CDR3 is TGTGCCCGCGGGCGGGGGGGGCCAGGAACGGAGACCCAGTACTTC. Its translation is CARGRGGPGTETQYF. Variable domain in full (rest from reference TRBV28 and TRBJ2-5): DVKVTQSSRYLVKRTGEKVFLECVQDMDHENMFWYRQDPGLGLRLIYFSYDVKMKEKGDIPEGYSVSREKKERFSLILESASTNQTSMYLCARGRGGPGTETQYFGPGTRLLVL.